The clone carrying this T cell receptor beta chain was found many times. The data were obtained in a study of CD8 T cells in ankylosing spondylitis. TCRdb re-analysed the 5' RACE reads in MiXCR, keeping a single row per CDR3 protein. The sample holds some 7,000 distinct CDR3 sequences, roughly 2.9% seen once. CDR3 length: 13 amino acids. CDR1 and CDR2 from the germline V gene are SGDLS and YYNGEE. V lost 1 base and J lost 5, with 10 bases in between. The specimen was blood, either unsorted or a sorted T cell fraction (not recorded which). The genes are TRBV9 and TRBJ2-7, with D perhaps matching TRBD2 (6 bases). The clonotype was recovered from a female donor with ankylosing spondylitis or in good health (not recorded which). CDR3 sequence (DNA): TGTGCCAGCAGCGTATCGACTAGTCACGAGCAGTACTTC. Translating gives CASSVSTSHEQYF. The whole variable domain, remainder taken from reference TRBV9 and TRBJ2-7, is DSGVTQTPKHLITATGQRVTLRCSPRSGDLSVYWYQQSLDQGLQFLIQYYNGEERAKGNILERFSAQQFPDLHSELNLSSLELGDSALYFCASSVSTSHEQYFGPGTRLTVT.